This T cell receptor beta chain was retrieved from a study of blood T cells in healthy people across ages (dated by TCRdb to the mid-2010s). Turning to the overall study: Template switching captured roughly one uniquely barcoded TCR beta cDNA molecule per two T cells in model experiments. To avoid experimental bias, donors of different ages were randomly spread across the sequencing lanes. The donors were divided into four age groups: young (average approximately 16 years), middle-aged (about 40), aged (approximately 62) and long-lived (roughly 86). Two additional independent replicas of 1 million unique cDNA reads from the same blood draw were analyzed for two donors (one aged 18 to 30 and one aged 80 or older). Age-related changes in TCR beta repertoire diversity were measured in the study by deep sequencing normalized with unique cDNA molecular identifiers. General study outcomes and caveats: The long-lived group showed more naive CD4+ T cells, fewer expanded clones and increased TCR diversity than the aged group, suggesting age selection. The CMV infection status of donors was not known, potentially confounding age-related changes in expanded clonotypes. Estimates of total diversity based on one million sequenced T cells were considered lower bounds and underestimates. Since profiling was done on bulk unsorted PBMCs, naive and antigen-experienced compartments could not be conclusively compared. Observed TCR beta diversity per million T cells fell roughly linearly with age, and a significant reduction was already apparent by age about 38. There was a strong correlation between observed TCR beta diversity and the percentage of naive T cells measured by flow cytometry.

From the cysteine up to the phenylalanine, the CDR3 has a length of 15 residues. Just CDR3 DNA is preserved here, 45 bases in frame from base 1. V sheds 5 bases and J sheds 6 bases, leaving 17 bases between their ends. CDR1 is given as LNHNV and CDR2 as YYDKDF, both from the germline V gene (reference sequence). The roughly 42 donors, aged about 6 to 95 years, were systemically healthy Caucasian individuals from Russia. Ten milliliters of peripheral blood were drawn from each donor into EDTA-treated Vacutainer tubes. PBMCs were isolated by Ficoll-Paque density-gradient centrifugation, with at least 7 million obtained per sample. Trizol reagent was used to extract total RNA from the PBMCs, yielding at least 5.5 micrograms per sample. For every donor, an aliquot of PBMCs went through flow cytometry to measure the percentages of naive CD45RAhigh/CD27high T cells. About this clonotype itself: This clone's antigen is unknown. No clone much larger than this one lies a single base away; base qualities are absent.

Libraries were constructed by 5' RACE. This sample was sequenced with an Illumina HiSeq 2500. A second about 7 to 11 cycle PCR used a sample-barcoded 5' primer and a J-beta primer mix. A unique molecular identifier was introduced onto each TCR beta cDNA molecule by a template-switch 5' adaptor carrying 12 random nucleotides. Each sample yielded at least 2.5 million CDR3-containing paired-end reads. First-strand cDNA synthesis was performed from all RNA using the Mint cDNA synthesis kit, with priming by a TRBC-specific oligonucleotide. All cDNA was treated with uracil-DNA glycosylase and then went through a first 18-cycle PCR with the universal primers M1SS and BC2_uni_R. The authors' pipeline ran thus. Each sample was normalized by randomly selecting 1 million high-quality reads, each carrying a distinct molecular identifier. Instead of being binned into consensus sequences, reads that shared molecular identifiers were thrown out. CDR3 identification, clonotype clustering and error correction used MiTCR with a Q25 quality threshold and the strictest error-elimination algorithm. A nonparametric unseen species model with Euler transformation was used to estimate a lower bound on total TCR beta diversity. TCRdb handled the public reads itself, with Q25 trimming in fastp and clone calling in MiXCR, and kept productive beta chains. One record per CDR3 amino acid sequence lists the most common genes and DNA. The V and J calls here are based on TCRdb, not the publication. The sample data list 1.4 million or so distinct CDR3 sequences, and approximately 42% of these were observed just once. The ten largest clonotypes hold more than 4% of the sample.

The source of this sequence is a woman between 18 and 29 years old in good health. Material: blood. The chain employs TRBV15 and TRBJ1-5, with the identity of the D gene unclear. The CDR3 has the sequence CATSEGVGLSQPQHF. The nucleotide sequence reads TGTGCCACCAGCGAGGGAGTGGGTTTGAGTCAGCCCCAGCATTTT.